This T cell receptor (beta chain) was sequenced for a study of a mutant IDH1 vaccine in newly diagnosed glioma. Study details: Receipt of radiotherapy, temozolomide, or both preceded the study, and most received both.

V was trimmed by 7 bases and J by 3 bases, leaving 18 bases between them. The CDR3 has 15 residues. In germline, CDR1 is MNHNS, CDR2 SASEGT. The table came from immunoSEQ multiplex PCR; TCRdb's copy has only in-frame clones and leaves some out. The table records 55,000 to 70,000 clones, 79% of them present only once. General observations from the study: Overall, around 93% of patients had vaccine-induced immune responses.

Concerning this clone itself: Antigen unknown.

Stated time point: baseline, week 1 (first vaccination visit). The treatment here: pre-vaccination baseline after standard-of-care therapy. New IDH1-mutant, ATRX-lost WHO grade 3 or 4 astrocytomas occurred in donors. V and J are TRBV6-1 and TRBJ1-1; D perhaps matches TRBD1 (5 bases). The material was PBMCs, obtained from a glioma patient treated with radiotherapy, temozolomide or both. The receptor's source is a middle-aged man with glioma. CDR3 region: CASIPRGVPDTEAFF. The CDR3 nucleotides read TGTGCCAGCATCCCACGGGGGGTTCCGGACACTGAAGCTTTCTTT.